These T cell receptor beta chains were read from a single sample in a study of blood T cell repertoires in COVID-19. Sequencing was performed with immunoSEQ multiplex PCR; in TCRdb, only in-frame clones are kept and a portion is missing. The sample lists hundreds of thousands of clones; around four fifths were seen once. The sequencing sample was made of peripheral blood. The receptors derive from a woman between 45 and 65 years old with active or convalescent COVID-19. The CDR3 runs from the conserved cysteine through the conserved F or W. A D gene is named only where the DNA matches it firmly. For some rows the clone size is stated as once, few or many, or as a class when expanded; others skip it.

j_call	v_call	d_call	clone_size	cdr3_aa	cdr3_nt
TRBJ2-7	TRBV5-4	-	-	CASSARDTLSYEQYF	TGTGCCAGCAGCGCCCGGGACACGCTAAGCTACGAGCAGTACTTC
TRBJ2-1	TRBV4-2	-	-	CASSQDGGTPYNEQFF	TGTGCCAGCAGCCAAGATGGGGGGACCCCCTACAATGAGCAGTTCTTC
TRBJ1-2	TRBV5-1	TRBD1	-	CASSPGTGKIIYGYTF	TGCGCCAGCAGCCCTGGGACAGGGAAAATAATCTATGGCTACACCTTC
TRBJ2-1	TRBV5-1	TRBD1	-	CASSFNGQGNEQFF	TGCGCCAGCAGCTTCAACGGACAGGGGAATGAGCAGTTCTTC
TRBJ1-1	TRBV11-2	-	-	CASGIGRESEAFF	TGTGCCAGCGGCATAGGGAGAGAGAGTGAAGCTTTCTTT
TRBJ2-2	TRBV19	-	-	CASGALAGELFF	TGTGCCAGTGGGGCATTGGCCGGGGAGCTGTTTTTT
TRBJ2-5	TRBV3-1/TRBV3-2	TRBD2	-	CASSQVVAGGRTQYF	TGTGCCAGCAGCCAAGTGGTTGCGGGAGGCCGAACCCAGTACTTC
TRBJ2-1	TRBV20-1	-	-	CSASPYSYNEQFF	TGCAGTGCCAGTCCCTACTCCTACAATGAGCAGTTCTTC
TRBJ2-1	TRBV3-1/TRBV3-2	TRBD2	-	CASSQDRLALSSYNEQFF	TGTGCCAGCAGCCAAGATAGACTAGCGCTAAGCTCCTACAATGAGCAGTTCTTC
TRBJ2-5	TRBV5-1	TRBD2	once	CASSLGGLAGGLSETQYF	TGCGCCAGCAGCTTGGGGGGCTTAGCGGGAGGACTTTCGGAGACCCAGTACTTC
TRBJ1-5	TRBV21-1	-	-	CASTSPRDRNQPQHF	TGTGCCAGCACCTCTCCCCGGGACAGAAATCAGCCCCAGCATTTT
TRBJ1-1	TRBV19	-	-	CASSGTGLNTEAFF	TGTGCCAGTAGTGGAACAGGGCTTAACACTGAAGCTTTCTTT
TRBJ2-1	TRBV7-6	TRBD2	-	CASSFNYRRGSNEQFF	TGTGCCAGCAGCTTCAATTACCGGCGGGGGTCCAATGAGCAGTTCTTC
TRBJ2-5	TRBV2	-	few	CASSLESRGETQYF	TGTGCCAGCAGTCTCGAGTCCAGAGGGGAGACCCAGTACTTC
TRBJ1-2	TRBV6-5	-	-	CASRQGSGYTF	TGTGCCAGCCGGCAGGGGTCTGGCTACACCTTC
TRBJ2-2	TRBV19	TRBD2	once	CASSIWGGNTGELFF	TGTGCCAGTAGTATTTGGGGGGGAAACACCGGGGAGCTGTTTTTT
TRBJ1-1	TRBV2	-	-	CASREGRDGTEAFF	TGTGCCAGCAGAGAGGGGAGGGACGGCACTGAAGCTTTCTTT
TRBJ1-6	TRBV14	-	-	CASSQTGPGGSLHF	TGTGCCAGCAGCCAAACCGGCCCGGGAGGGTCTCTCCACTTT
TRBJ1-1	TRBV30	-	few	CAWTRGNTEAFF	TGTGCCTGGACACGAGGGAACACTGAAGCTTTCTTT
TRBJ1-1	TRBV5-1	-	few	CASSLESDIEAFF	TGCGCCAGCAGCTTGGAATCGGACATTGAAGCTTTCTTT
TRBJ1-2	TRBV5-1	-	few	CASSSLTDSYGYTF	TGCGCCAGCAGCTCCCTGACAGATTCCTATGGCTACACCTTC
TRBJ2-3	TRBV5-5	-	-	CASSLSGVGTDTQYF	TGTGCCAGCAGCTTGTCGGGGGTTGGTACAGATACGCAGTATTTT
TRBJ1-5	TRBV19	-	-	CASSIRTDNQPQHF	TGTGCCAGTAGTATTCGAACAGACAATCAGCCCCAGCATTTT
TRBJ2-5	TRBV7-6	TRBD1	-	CASSSSTGARRTQYF	TGTGCCAGCAGCTCCTCAACAGGGGCCCGACGGACCCAGTACTTC
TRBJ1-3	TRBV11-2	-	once	CASSLYKGVGNTIYF	TGTGCCAGCAGCTTATATAAGGGGGTTGGAAACACCATATATTTT